The present entry profiles one TCR beta chain with its context. Its antigen is not identified. The sample belongs to a study of T cell responses to AZD1222 COVID-19 vaccine. CDR1 and CDR2 from the germline V gene are KGHDR and SFDVKD. The CDR3 totals 12 residues. V lost 8 bases, J lost 10 bases, and 6 bases stayed unmatched. Generated by immunoSEQ multiplex PCR, the TCRdb table keeps only in-frame clones and is missing some. The table lists 150,000 to 200,000 clones, 91% of them singletons. Pooled samples include second doses given at about 4 or 12 weeks. General study findings and limits: Nearly half of spike-specific TCRs reportedly go after variant regions that carry no mutations. The study sampled repertoires only after the peak T cell response. Most donors were white British and more were female, and clonal diversity was possibly underestimated.

This TCR derives from an adult who received the AZD1222 COVID-19 vaccine. The sample here was peripheral blood, taken 28 days after the second AZD1222 dose. The rearrangement uses TRBV24-1 and TRBJ1-4; 7 bases match TRBD1. CDR3 protein: CATTGQRVKLFF. The CDR3 bases are TGTGCCACCACGGGACAGAGGGTAAAACTGTTTTTT.